This T cell receptor beta chain appears in the sequencing data of a study of T cells in localized non-small cell lung cancer. Unmatched junction bases numbered 14, after V lost 3 bases and J lost 7 bases. Germline CDR1 LNHDA, CDR2 SQIVND (reference sequence). The CDR3 sequence is 18 residues long. Measured with immunoSEQ multiplex PCR; TCRdb has only the in-frame clones, and not every one. The data show more than 9,000 clones, about 73% seen once. Sequenced here: peripheral blood, sampled before any cancer treatment. The chain links TRBV19 to TRBJ1-6; 8 bases fit TRBD1. The sequence was collected from a male donor older than 55 with stage I lung adenocarcinoma. The chain's CDR3 is CASSMNVKQGEDNSPLHF. The CDR3 nucleotides are TGTGCCAGTAGTATGAACGTGAAACAGGGGGAGGACAATTCACCCCTCCACTTT.